This T cell receptor beta chain was identified during a study of technical replicates of blood from a handful of donors. V lost 8 bases, J lost 1 base, and 8 bases lay in between. Germline V CDR1 and CDR2: ENHRY, SYGVKD. The CDR3 consists of 13 residues. TCRdb's copy holds only in-frame clones and misses some; the assay was immunoSEQ multiplex PCR. The sample lists tens of thousands of clones, around 84% seen once, with over 5% in the top ten. The sample taken for sequencing was PBMCs. This sequence originates from a human donor in good health. Some clones in this sample may be carry-over from other donors' samples. This chain connects TRBV10-3 to TRBJ2-2; D is perhaps TRBD2 (6 bases). The CDR3 loop reads CAIGGKNTGELFF. DNA of the CDR3: TGTGCCATCGGGGGGAAGAACACCGGGGAGCTGTTTTTT.